One and the same sample provided the 28 T cell receptor beta chains below, sequenced in a study of shared clonotypes between healthy human individuals. Profiled with immunoSEQ multiplex PCR; TCRdb holds only in-frame clones, not every one. This sample has 300,000 to 350,000 clones; more than 60% occur once, and the top ten carry about 9.4%. Sequencing was performed on memory CD4+ T cells sorted from blood. Sample subset: CD45RA-negative fraction. All receptors derive from a man aged 30 to 45 in good health.

V and J are TRBV5-1 and TRBJ1-4; D may be TRBD1 (6 bases). Germline V gene data show CDR1 as SGHRS and CDR2 as YFSETQ. CDR3 length: 13 residues. The germline V and J ends were trimmed by 3 bases and 6 bases, with 9 bases remaining between them. The CDR3 sequence is CASSSTGYEKLFF. CDR3 nucleotides: TGCGCCAGCAGCTCCACAGGGTATGAAAAACTGTTTTTT.

This CDR3 reads CASADRGNTIYF. CDR3 DNA: TGTGCCAGCGCGGACAGGGGTAACACCATATATTTT. The rearrangement uses TRBV2 and TRBJ1-3; TRBD1 matches at 9 bases. Germline V gives CDR1 SNHLY, CDR2 FYNNEI. Germline trimming cut 8 bases from V and 7 bases from J; bases unmatched to any gene: 3. The CDR3 has 12 amino acids.

The rearrangement links TRBV7-9 to TRBJ2-3; D is uncertain. Germline loops: CDR1 SEHNR, CDR2 FQNEAQ (reference sequence). The CDR3 spans 12 residues. V lost 5 bases to trimming and J lost 4 bases, with 7 bases between them. The CDR3 region has the DNA TGTGCCAGCAGCGCTCAGTCAGATACGCAGTATTTT. Encoded protein: CASSAQSDTQYF.

The chain employs TRBV10-2 and TRBJ2-7, with 8 positions matching TRBD2. This CDR3 has 14 residues. V shed 4 bases, J shed 1 base, and the junction held 3 bases outside the gene matches. Germline-derived CDR1 and CDR2 are WSHSY and SAAADI. CDR3: CASSVLAGSYEQYF. The CDR3 bases are TGCGCCAGCAGTGTATTAGCGGGGTCCTACGAGCAGTACTTC.

This clone was seen at least ten times. Other DNA sequences in the sample encode the same CDR3. The J gene is TRBJ2-3, the V gene TRBV27, with TRBD1 matching 7 bases. Germline loops: CDR1 MNHEY, CDR2 SMNVEV (reference sequence). The CDR3 has 14 residues. Trimming took 7 bases from V and 2 from J; bases not matched to a gene: 6. CDR3 nucleotide sequence: TGTGCCAGCACCCGGGACAGAACCACAGATACGCAGTATTTT. Protein: CASTRDRTTDTQYF.

This chain uses TRBV5-4 with TRBJ2-5; 8 bases fit TRBD1. The V gene end was trimmed by 4 bases and the J gene end by 5 bases; junction bases not matched to a gene: 16. This CDR3 contains 17 residues. CDR1 is SGHNT, CDR2 YYREEE, per germline (reference sequence). The CDR3 nucleotides read TGTGCCAGCAGCACCGGGGGCCAAGGGACAGGCGGGGAGACCCAGTACTTC. It codes for CASSTGGQGTGGETQYF. The variable domain in full, with the rest retrieved from reference TRBV5-4 and TRBJ2-5, is ETGVTQSPTHLIKTRGQQVTLRCSSQSGHNTVSWYQQALGQGPQFIFQYYREEENGRGNFPPRFSGLQFPNYSSELNVNALELDDSALYLCASSTGGQGTGGETQYFGPGTRLLVL.

The chain carries TRBV7-6 and TRBJ2-7, with 8 bases identical to TRBD1. Germline values: CDR1 SGHVS, CDR2 FNYEAQ. After removal of 0 bases from V and 2 bases from J, the junction contained 9 bases not matched to a gene. This CDR3 is 17 amino acids long. The CDR3 spells CASSLAETGGGPYEQYF. CDR3 in DNA: TGTGCCAGCAGCTTAGCCGAAACAGGGGGAGGTCCCTACGAGCAGTACTTC.

This clone came up many times. The chain joins TRBV2 to TRBJ1-1; D call uncertain. CDR3 size: 14 residues. Germline CDR1 reads SNHLY; CDR2 reads FYNNEI. V shed 2 bases and J shed 4 bases, with 11 bases lying between them. DNA of the CDR3: TGTGCCAGCAGTGAACCCCCCGGAACCACTGAAGCTTTCTTT. Translation gives CASSEPPGTTEAFF.

This clone has only a few counts. This sequence joins TRBV2 and TRBJ2-7; D is perhaps TRBD1 (6 bases). With 5 bases removed from V and 7 bases from J, the gap between germline ends came to 18 bases. This CDR3 has 14 residues. CDR1 and CDR2 from the germline V gene are SNHLY and FYNNEI. The CDR3 spells CASSPKTGVGEQYF. The CDR3 nucleotides read TGTGCCAGCAGTCCAAAGACAGGTGTGGGGGAGCAGTACTTC.

V and J are TRBV4-3 and TRBJ2-2; unclear D gene. V was cut by 0 bases and J by 6 bases, with 11 bases left in between. Germline assignment: CDR1 LGHNA and CDR2 YSLEER. The CDR3 contains 15 residues. In DNA, the CDR3 is TGCGCCAGCAGCCAAGAACGGCTAGTGCCCGGGGAGCTGTTTTTT. It codes for CASSQERLVPGELFF.

This chain uses TRBV18 with TRBJ1-1, with D perhaps TRBD1 (5 bases). Germline V gene lookup returns CDR1 KGHSH and CDR2 LQKENI. Trimming stripped 0 bases from V and 3 bases from J, with 11 bases between. The CDR3 runs 15 residues. For the CDR3, the DNA is TGTGCCAGCTCACCACCGGCAGGGTGGGACACTGAAGCTTTCTTT. Protein sequence: CASSPPAGWDTEAFF.

This clone has more than one count but fewer than ten. Additional DNA sequences in this sample encode the identical CDR3. This chain connects TRBV29-1 to TRBJ2-6; D is undetermined. The germline CDR1 and CDR2 sequences are SQVTM and ANQGSEA. V dropped 4 bases and J dropped 1 base, with 2 bases sitting between them. The CDR3 length is 12 residues. CDR3 DNA sequence: TGCAGCGTTGGGTCTGGGGCCAACGTCCTGACTTTC. Translating it yields CSVGSGANVLTF.

This clone occurred a few times. The chain carries TRBV25-1 and TRBJ1-2; D is perhaps TRBD1 (6 bases). Germline V lookup: CDR1 MGHDK, CDR2 SYGVNS. Trimming took 3 bases from V and 14 from J, leaving 13 bases between them. This CDR3 is built from 11 residues. As DNA, the CDR3 is TGTGCCAGCAGTGATACAGGGCCCTTTACCTTC. Protein: CASSDTGPFTF.

J is TRBJ2-2 and V is TRBV7-2, with TRBD2 matching 10 bases. V trimming: 5 bases; J trimming: 6 bases; junction bases outside the gene matches: 6. CDR1 and CDR2 (germline): SGHTA, FQGNSA. CDR3 length equals 15 residues. The CDR3 DNA is TGTGCCAGCAGCCCCACTAGCGGGAAGGCCGGGGAGCTGTTTTTT. Residues: CASSPTSGKAGELFF.

The chain employs TRBV7-2 and TRBJ2-5; no clear D gene. From germline, CDR1 is SGHTA and CDR2 FQGNSA. V was pared by 3 bases and J by 1 base, with 6 bases between. The CDR3 consists of 13 residues. The CDR3 loop reads CASSFSLQETQYF. Here the CDR3 DNA reads TGTGCCAGCAGCTTTAGTCTCCAAGAGACCCAGTACTTC.

This clone was seen only once. The chain uses TRBV5-4 and TRBJ2-3, with 8 positions matching TRBD2. This CDR3 has 18 amino acids. The V gene's germline CDR1 is SGHNT and CDR2 YYREEE (reference sequence). V was clipped by 1 base and J by 6 bases; unmatched bases: 16. CDR3 nucleotides: TGTGCCAGCAGCTTGATATGGGGTAGCGGGACCCCTCCGGATACGCAGTATTTT. Its translation is CASSLIWGSGTPPDTQYF.

The chain is built from TRBV15 and TRBJ2-7; D could derive from TRBD1 or TRBD2 (5 bases each). This CDR3 comprises 15 residues. The V end lost 0 bases, the J end lost 3 bases, and 12 bases lay between the germline ends. Germline V gene sequence: CDR1 LNHNV, CDR2 YYDKDF (reference sequence). The CDR3 loop is CATSRDGGPFYEQYF. DNA of the CDR3: TGTGCCACCAGCAGAGATGGGGGACCTTTCTACGAGCAGTACTTC.

The chain employs TRBV4-2 and TRBJ2-7; unclear D gene. The germline CDR1 and CDR2 sequences are LGHNA and YNFKEQ. The V gene lost 6 bases and the J gene lost 4 bases, with 10 bases spanning the gap. The CDR3 is 12 residues long. As DNA, the CDR3 is TGTGCCAGCAGTCCCGACGGATACGAGCAGTACTTC. It yields the protein CASSPDGYEQYF.

This clone was counted once. This chain uses TRBV29-1 with TRBJ1-1; 7 bases fit TRBD1. CDR3 size: 13 residues. V shed 7 bases, J shed 0 bases, and the junction held 5 bases outside the gene matches. The germline V gene has CDR1 SQVTM and CDR2 ANQGSEA. In DNA form, the CDR3 reads TGCAGCGCCGACAGGGATGTGAACACTGAAGCTTTCTTT. This gives the protein CSADRDVNTEAFF.

The chain carries TRBV7-9 and TRBJ1-2, with TRBD1 as a possible D gene (6 bases). Trimming pared 8 bases from V and 6 bases from J, leaving 13 bases between. CDR1 SEHNR and CDR2 FQNEAQ come from the germline V gene (reference sequence). The CDR3 length is 12 residues. The CDR3 here is CASQKGGDGYTF. CDR3 nucleotides: TGTGCCAGCCAGAAAGGGGGTGATGGCTACACCTTC.

The gene calls are TRBV5-1 and TRBJ2-3; 9 bases line up with TRBD1. Trimming at V came to 5 bases and at J to 4 bases, leaving 5 bases not matched to a gene. CDR1 and CDR2 from the germline V gene are SGHRS and YFSETQ. The CDR3 is 14 residues long. CDR3 DNA sequence: TGCGCCAGCAGTTATGACAGGGGGGCAGATACGCAGTATTTT. Its translation is CASSYDRGADTQYF. The entire variable domain, with the rest obtained from reference TRBV5-1 and TRBJ2-3, is as follows: KAGVTQTPRYLIKTRGQQVTLSCSPISGHRSVSWYQQTPGQGLQFLFEYFSETQRNKGNFPGRFSGRQFSNSRSEMNVSTLELGDSALYLCASSYDRGADTQYFGPGTRLTVL.

The chain is built from TRBV5-1 and TRBJ2-5; TRBD1 matches at 9 bases. The CDR3 is 14 amino acids. The ends lost 4 bases at V and 4 bases at J; junction bases unmatched: 5. In germline, CDR1 is SGHRS, CDR2 YFSETQ. The CDR3 spells CASSQQGAGETQYF. The CDR3 bases are TGCGCCAGCAGCCAACAGGGGGCTGGAGAGACCCAGTACTTC.

The rearrangement joins TRBV10-3 to TRBJ2-3; D perhaps matches TRBD2 (6 bases). Germline V gene lookup returns CDR1 ENHRY and CDR2 SYGVKD. This CDR3 has 13 amino acids. The V end lost 7 bases, the J end lost 4 bases, and 12 bases lay between the germline ends. The CDR3 DNA follows: TGTGCCATCACCGGGAGTTTGGCAGATACGCAGTATTTT. Residues: CAITGSLADTQYF.

The V gene is TRBV4-2, the J gene TRBJ2-7, with 7 bases lining up with TRBD1. After removal of 0 bases from V and 3 bases from J, the junction contained 8 bases not matched to a gene. Germline V gene sequence: CDR1 LGHNA, CDR2 YNFKEQ. This CDR3 spans 16 amino acids. The DNA of the CDR3 is TGTGCCAGCAGCCAAGACGGTAATGGACAGGACTACGAGCAGTACTTC. This encodes CASSQDGNGQDYEQYF.

This CDR3 reads CATSREWLRDSGNTIYF. CDR3 DNA sequence: TGTGCCACCAGCAGAGAGTGGTTGAGGGACTCTGGAAACACCATATATTTT. The gene calls are TRBV15 and TRBJ1-3; D gene uncertain. Trimming pared 0 bases from V and 0 bases from J, leaving 12 bases between. This CDR3 spans 17 amino acids. Germline lookup yields CDR1 LNHNV and CDR2 YYDKDF (reference sequence).

In its sample, this clone was seen a few times. The rearrangement joins TRBV10-3 to TRBJ2-1; 10 bases fit TRBD2. J was trimmed by 8 bases and V by 3 bases; bases with no gene match: 7. This CDR3 has 15 residues. Germline CDR1 ENHRY, CDR2 SYGVKD. The CDR3 bases are TGTGCCATCAGTGAACCGGGACTAGCGTCCTATGAGCAGTTCTTC. Its translation is CAISEPGLASYEQFF.

The chain uses TRBV10-3 and TRBJ2-2; D is perhaps TRBD1 (5 bases). There are 14 residues in the CDR3. The germline V and J ends were trimmed by 6 bases and 2 bases, with 10 bases remaining between them. CDR1 and CDR2 from the germline V gene are ENHRY and SYGVKD. DNA of the CDR3: TGTGCCATCAGCCGAGACAGTAACACCGGGGAGCTGTTTTTT. Encoded protein: CAISRDSNTGELFF.

The chain combines TRBV7-2 with TRBJ2-1; D not resolved. V was clipped by 4 bases and J by 3 bases, with 10 bases between them. The CDR3 is 14 amino acids. The germline gives CDR1 SGHTA, CDR2 FQGNSA. Here the CDR3 DNA reads TGTGCCAGCAGCTCCATGACAATCTACAATGAGCAGTTCTTC. It yields the protein CASSSMTIYNEQFF.